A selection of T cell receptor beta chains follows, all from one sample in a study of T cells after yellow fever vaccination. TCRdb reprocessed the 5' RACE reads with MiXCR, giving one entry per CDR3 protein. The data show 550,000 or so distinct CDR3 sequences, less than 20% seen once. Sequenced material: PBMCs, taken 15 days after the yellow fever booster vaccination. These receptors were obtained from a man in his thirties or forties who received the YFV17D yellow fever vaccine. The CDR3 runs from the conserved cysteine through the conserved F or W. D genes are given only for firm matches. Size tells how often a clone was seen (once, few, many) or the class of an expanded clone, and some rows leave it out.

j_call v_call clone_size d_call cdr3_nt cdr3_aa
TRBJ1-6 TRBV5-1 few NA TGCGCCAGCAGCCCGGATGGCGGGGCTAATTCACCCCTCCACTTT CASSPDGGANSPLHF
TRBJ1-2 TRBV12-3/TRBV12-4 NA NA TGTGCCAGCAGTTCAATCAGGGTCGGTGGCTACACCTTC CASSSIRVGGYTF
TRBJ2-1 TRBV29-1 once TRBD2 TGCAGCGGTGGACTAGTCGGCTCCTACAATGAGCAGTTCTTC CSGGLVGSYNEQFF
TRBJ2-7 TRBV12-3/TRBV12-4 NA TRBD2 TGTGCCAGCAGGGCTAGCGGGAGATACTACGAGCAGTACTTC CASRASGRYYEQYF
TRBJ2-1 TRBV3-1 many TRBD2 TGTGCCAGCAGCCAAGTGGGGAGGGCGAGCAACAATGAGCAGTTCTTC CASSQVGRASNNEQFF
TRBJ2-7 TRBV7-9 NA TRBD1 TGTGCCAGCAGCTCAGTCGACAGGGCCGAGCAGTACTTC CASSSVDRAEQYF
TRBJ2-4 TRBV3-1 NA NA TGTGCCAGCAGCCAAGATTGGGCGGGAGCCAAAAACATTCAGTACTTC CASSQDWAGAKNIQYF
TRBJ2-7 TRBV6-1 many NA TGTGCCAGCAGACCCGGGACAAAGAATGGTGAGCAGTACTTC CASRPGTKNGEQYF
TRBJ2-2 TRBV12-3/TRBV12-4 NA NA TGTGCCGGCCGAAACACCGGGGAGCTGTTTTTT CAGRNTGELFF
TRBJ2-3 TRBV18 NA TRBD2 TGTGCCAGCTCACCGAGGACTAGCCGAACGGATACGCAGTATTTT CASSPRTSRTDTQYF
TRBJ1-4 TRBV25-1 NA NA TGTGCCAGCAGTGAAGTCACGGTTGAAAAACTGTTTTTT CASSEVTVEKLFF
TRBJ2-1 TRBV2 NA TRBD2 TGTGCCAGCAAAGGACTAGCGGGATCCTACAATGAGCAGTTCTTC CASKGLAGSYNEQFF
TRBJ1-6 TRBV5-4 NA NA TGTGCCAGCAGCTCAGTCACCCGCTCCTATAATTCACCCCTCCACTTT CASSSVTRSYNSPLHF
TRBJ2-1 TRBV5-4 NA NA TGTGCCAGCAGCTTGGTTAGCCGCAATGAGCAGTTCTTC CASSLVSRNEQFF
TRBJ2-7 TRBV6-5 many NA TGTGCCAGCAGTTACTCGACGGTGGGAGGCTACGAGCAGTACTTC CASSYSTVGGYEQYF
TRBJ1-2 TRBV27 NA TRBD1 TGTGCCAGCAGTTTATTTCCCGGGACAGACTTTTATGGCTACACCTTC CASSLFPGTDFYGYTF
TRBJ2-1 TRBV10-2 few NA TGCGCCAGCAGTGAGGGACCGGCCGCACGTGAGCAGTTCTTC CASSEGPAAREQFF
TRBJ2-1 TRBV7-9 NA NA TGTGCCAGCAGCTTCTCCGTGGGTGAGCAGTTCTTC CASSFSVGEQFF
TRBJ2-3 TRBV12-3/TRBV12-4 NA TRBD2 TGTGCCAGCAGCTTTAGCGGGATAGATACGCAGTATTTT CASSFSGIDTQYF
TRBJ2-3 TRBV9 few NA TGTGCCAGCAGTGGCAGACACAACACTTATGTGGATACGCAGTATTTT CASSGRHNTYVDTQYF
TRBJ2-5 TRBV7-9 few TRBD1 TGTGCCAGCAGCTCTCCGGACAGGGCAGAGACCCAGTACTTC CASSSPDRAETQYF
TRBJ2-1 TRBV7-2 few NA TGTGCCAGCAGCTTAGCTTTTAGGGACTCCAATGAGCAGTTCTTC CASSLAFRDSNEQFF
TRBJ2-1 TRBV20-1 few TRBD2 TGCAGTGCCGTAGCGGGAGGAGCGGCGAATGAGCAGTTCTTC CSAVAGGAANEQFF
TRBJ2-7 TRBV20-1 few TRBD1 TGCAGAGCCGACAGGGGGCCTACCTACGAGCAGTACTTC CRADRGPTYEQYF
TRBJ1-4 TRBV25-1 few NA TGTGCCAGCAGTGAAGTCGGTGGTAATGAAAAACTGTTTTTT CASSEVGGNEKLFF
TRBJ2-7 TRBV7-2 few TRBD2 TGTGCCAGCAGCCGGACTAGTTTCTCCGAGCAGTACTTC CASSRTSFSEQYF
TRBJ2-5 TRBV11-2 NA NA TGTGCCAGCAGCCCCTATTTGGGCGTCGAGACCCAGTACTTC CASSPYLGVETQYF
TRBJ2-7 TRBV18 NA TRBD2 TGTGCCAGCTCACCATCGGCGGGAGGCTCCTACGAGCAGTACTTC CASSPSAGGSYEQYF
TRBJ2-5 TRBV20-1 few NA TGCAGTGCTTCGGACACCCAAGAGACCCAGTACTTC CSASDTQETQYF
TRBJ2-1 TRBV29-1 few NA TGCAGCGTTGTTGGGGCCCTTAATGAGCAGTTCTTC CSVVGALNEQFF
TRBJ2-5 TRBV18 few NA TGTGCCAGCTCAGCCGGACAGAGGGAGACCCAGTACTTC CASSAGQRETQYF
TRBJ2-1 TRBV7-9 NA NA TGTGCCAGCAGCTCAAGGGCTGCGAGCTCCTACAATGAGCAGTTCTTC CASSSRAASSYNEQFF
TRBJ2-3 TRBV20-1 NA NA TGCAGTGCTTCGGAGGGCACAGATACGCAGTATTTT CSASEGTDTQYF